Each of the 5 T cell receptor beta chains below was sequenced from the same sample in a study of human T cells and chemical hapten exposure. Noted time point: pre-sensitization, week 0. Treatment defined: therapeutic diphenylcyclopropenone sensitization with weekly scalp DPC. TCRdb redid the calling of the RACE reads with MiXCR, one entry per CDR3 protein. There are approximately 57,000 distinct CDR3 sequences in the sample; 9.9% occur only once, and roughly a tenth lies in the top ten. This specimen consisted of whole blood, obtained in connection with sensitization to the hapten diphenylcyclopropenone (DPC). Every receptor here comes from a man between 40 and 49 years old with alopecia areata. Some clones in this sample may be carry-over from other donors' samples.

This clonotype was counted many times. CDR3 sequence reads: CASSSGLRGNEKLFF. The CDR3 bases are TGTGCCAGCAGCTCCGGACTTAGGGGTAATGAAAAACTGTTTTTT. The rearrangement uses TRBV7-2 and TRBJ1-4; a possible D gene is TRBD1 (5 bases). From germline, CDR1 is SGHTA and CDR2 FQGNSA. V lost 4 bases and J lost 4, with 13 bases in between. The CDR3 runs to 15 residues.

Turning to this clonotype: The junction does not match germline at one end; this may be a read error. This chain joins TRBV9 and TRBJ2-2; weak D call: TRBD1 (5 bases). Germline loops: CDR1 SGDLS, CDR2 YYNGEE. The CDR3 has 14 amino acids. CDR3 in amino acids: CASSVDSNTGELFF. The CDR3 nucleotides are TGTGCCAGCAGTGTAGACAGTAACACCGGGGAGCTGTTTTTT.

This clonotype has more than one count but fewer than ten. The chain carries TRBV12-3 or TRBV12-4 and TRBJ1-5; possible D gene TRBD1, 6 bases. Trimming removed 5 bases at V and 5 bases at J, with 19 bases between. The CDR3 spans 16 residues. The chain's CDR3 is CASSPAGGRGYQPQHF. CDR3 in DNA: TGTGCCAGCAGTCCGGCGGGGGGCAGGGGTTATCAGCCCCAGCATTTT.

The chain combines TRBV28 with TRBJ1-2; D is uncertain. The V and J ends lost 5 bases and 0 bases respectively, with 10 bases between them. Germline values: CDR1 MDHEN, CDR2 SYDVKM. This CDR3 has 14 residues. CDR3 amino acids: CASSAREPNYGYTF. In DNA form, the CDR3 reads TGTGCCAGCAGTGCCCGTGAACCTAACTATGGCTACACCTTC.

This clonotype showed up just a few times. The chain combines TRBV7-9 with TRBJ2-5; 7 bases agree with TRBD1. The germline gives CDR1 SEHNR, CDR2 FQNEAQ (reference sequence). V shed 5 bases, J shed 2 bases, and the junction held 8 bases outside the gene matches. The CDR3 contains 15 residues. Written as DNA, the CDR3 is TGTGCCAGCAGCGAATGGGGACAGCCACAAGAGACCCAGTACTTC. Translation gives CASSEWGQPQETQYF.